This entry lists 7 T cell receptor beta chains sequenced from one sample in a study of T-cell reconstitution after alpha-beta-depleted transplantation in children. It was with unique molecular identifiers that the TCRbeta library was prepared. Each CDR3 protein gets one entry after TCRdb re-called the PCR reads with MiXCR. The sample contains some 290,000 distinct CDR3 sequences, approximately 23% of which appear only once. The specimen was PBMCs, mostly from graft donor cells, collected 180 days after TCRalphabeta/CD19-depleted stem cell transplant. These receptors were collected from a male patient between 5 and 17 years old who had a stem cell transplant for acute lymphoblastic leukemia, so the T cells may come from the graft donor.

This clonotype was seen a handful of times. V is TRBV28 and J is TRBJ1-5; weak D call: TRBD1 (6 bases). Germline V CDR1 and CDR2: MDHEN, SYDVKM. The V gene lost 4 bases and the J gene lost 0 bases, with 16 bases spanning the gap. CDR3 length: 17 amino acids. The CDR3: CASSSYGQSYSNQPQHF. CDR3 sequence (DNA): TGTGCCAGCAGTTCTTATGGACAGTCTTATAGCAATCAGCCCCAGCATTTT.

This clonotype was seen more than once but under ten times. This rearrangement joins TRBV9 to TRBJ1-2; 8 bases align to TRBD1. From germline, CDR1 is SGDLS and CDR2 YYNGEE. J was trimmed by 3 bases and V by 6 bases; bases with no gene match: 10. There are 15 residues in the CDR3. CDR3 coding DNA: TGTGCCAGCACCCCTACGAGACAGGGGTACTATGGCTACACCTTC. Translation: CASTPTRQGYYGYTF.

This clonotype came up many times. The chain uses TRBV27 and TRBJ2-1; 9 bases line up with TRBD1. The CDR3 is 13 residues long. Germline V gene sequence: CDR1 MNHEY, CDR2 SMNVEV (reference sequence). Losses at the gene ends were 5 bases for V and 4 bases for J; bases not matched to a gene: 0. The CDR3 sequence: CASSGTGYNEQFF. CDR3 nucleotides: TGTGCCAGCAGTGGGACAGGGTACAATGAGCAGTTCTTC.

This clonotype was seen at least ten times. The V call is TRBV7-9, the J call TRBJ1-1, with 8 positions matching TRBD1. Looked up from germline, CDR1 is SEHNR and CDR2 is FQNEAQ (reference sequence). The CDR3 has 12 residues. The V gene end was trimmed by 2 bases and the J gene end by 11 bases; junction bases not matched to a gene: 4. The CDR3 DNA reads TGTGCCAGCAGCTTACAGGGGGCGCGTGCTTTCTTT. It specifies CASSLQGARAFF. The entire variable domain, with the rest obtained from reference TRBV7-9 and TRBJ1-1, is as follows: DTGVSQNPRHKITKRGQNVTFRCDPISEHNRLYWYRQTLGQGPEFLTYFQNEAQLEKSRLLSDRFSAERPKGSFSTLEIQRTEQGDSAMYLCASSLQGARAFFGQGTRLTVV.

As to this clonotype: One end of the junction does not line up with germline, which may come from a read error. The CDR3 here is CASSDRTAQSF. The CDR3 DNA is TGTGCCAGCAGCGACCGGACGGCCCAGTCCTTC. The genes are TRBV12-3 or TRBV12-4 and TRBJ2-5; D call uncertain. CDR3 length equals 11 residues.

In this sample, this clonotype turned up many times. This chain links TRBV20-1 with TRBJ2-7; 14 nucleotides agree with TRBD2. CDR1 and CDR2 (germline): DFQATT, SNEGSKA (reference sequence). J was trimmed by 9 bases and V by 0 bases; bases with no gene match: 7. CDR3 length equals 15 residues. CDR3 sequence reads: CSARDLGLAGAGQYF. CDR3 nucleotide sequence: TGCAGTGCTAGAGATCTGGGACTAGCGGGAGCGGGGCAGTACTTC.

This clonotype was found a few times. For the CDR3, the DNA is TGTGCCACCAGTGACTCACTAGAAGATACGCAGTATTTT. Translation: CATSDSLEDTQYF. The chain couples TRBV24-1 to TRBJ2-3; the D gene is possibly TRBD2 (5 bases). The CDR3 is 13 residues long. V lost 4 bases and J 5 bases, leaving 9 bases between the germline ends. CDR1 KGHDR and CDR2 SFDVKD come from the germline V gene.